This T cell receptor beta chain derives from a study of identical twins. Unique molecular identifiers were present on the cDNA, and a universal primer site came from template switching. TCRdb used MiXCR to reprocess the 5' RACE reads, holding one entry per CDR3 protein. The sample lists some 330,000 distinct CDR3 sequences, 9% to 10% seen once, with under 9.5% in the top ten. This clonotype was seen only a few times. The target antigen is unknown. Findings and caveats of the study: Cord blood's abundant beta clonotypes had fewer insertions, unlike memory repertoires. Zero-insertion results could be subject to partial confounding by invariant MAIT and iNKT cells.

Sequencing was carried out using naive T cells sorted from blood. This clonotype was obtained from a woman between 45 and 65 years old in good health.

In DNA form, the CDR3 reads TGTGCCAGCACCCAACCGGGACAAACGAACACCGGGGAGCTGTTTTTT. Amino acid sequence: CASTQPGQTNTGELFF. The chain employs TRBV12-3 or TRBV12-4 and TRBJ2-2, with a tentative D call TRBD1 (6 bases). Between the trimmed V and J ends, which lost 7 bases and 0 bases, there was a span of 15 bases. This CDR3 is built from 16 residues.